This TCR beta chain emerged from a study of cytomegalovirus exposure and HLA in healthy donors. Findings and caveats of the study: Roughly uniform depth of sequencing across donors was assumed in presence/absence analyses. In terms of immune exposure information, only CMV serostatus was available.

The PCR ran on 60 Vbeta and 13 Jbeta primers. Only in-frame clones appear in the TCRdb table, and some are missing; sequencing was by immunoSEQ multiplex PCR. The sample comprises about 120,000 clones, approximately 81% of which are singletons, and roughly 4.3% rests with the top ten. This CDR3 has 13 amino acids. The germline CDR1 and CDR2 sequences are SGHTA and FQGTGA. The germline V and J ends were trimmed by 5 bases and 5 bases, with 10 bases remaining between them. Comments on this clone: Its antigen is undetermined.

The origin of this receptor is a man between 25 and 39 years old in good health and CMV-seropositive. The sequenced sample consisted of PBMCs. V and J are TRBV7-3 and TRBJ2-1; the D is unclear. CDR3 sequence reads: CASSRDLDNEQFF. In DNA, the CDR3 is TGTGCCAGCAGCCGCGACTTGGACAATGAGCAGTTCTTC.